The 21 T cell receptor beta chains below all came from one sample that was sequenced in a study of T cell responses to AZD1222 COVID-19 vaccine. Profiling relied on immunoSEQ multiplex PCR, and the TCRdb table lists in-frame clones only, not all of them. This repertoire shows some 130,000 clones, 80% to 90% found once; its top ten account for 1.5% to 2%. The sample here was peripheral blood, taken on day 0 of AZD1222 vaccination. All receptors derive from an adult in good health.

This chain joins TRBV5-1 and TRBJ2-1; the match to TRBD2 covers 8 bases. The V gene end was trimmed by 4 bases and the J gene end by 0 bases; junction bases not matched to a gene: 6. This CDR3 is built from 16 residues. From germline, CDR1 is SGHRS and CDR2 YFSETQ. CDR3 residues: CASSANSGASYNEQFF. CDR3 nucleotides: TGCGCCAGCAGCGCCAATAGCGGGGCCTCCTACAATGAGCAGTTCTTC. Based on the CDR3 plus reference TRBV5-1 and TRBJ2-1, the full variable domain is KAGVTQTPRYLIKTRGQQVTLSCSPISGHRSVSWYQQTPGQGLQFLFEYFSETQRNKGNFPGRFSGRQFSNSRSEMNVSTLELGDSALYLCASSANSGASYNEQFFGPGTRLTVL.

The chain has TRBV10-2 and TRBJ2-3; D ambiguous. V lost 3 bases and J 1 base, leaving 14 bases between the germline ends. From germline, CDR1 is WSHSY and CDR2 SAAADI. The CDR3 has 16 amino acids. The CDR3 DNA follows: TGCGCCAGCAGTGAAAAAATAAAACCAGGCACAGATACGCAGTATTTT. Its translation: CASSEKIKPGTDTQYF.

The genes are TRBV29-1 and TRBJ2-3; D uncertain. The germline V gene encodes CDR1 SQVTM and CDR2 ANQGSEA. This CDR3 spans 13 amino acids. V was clipped by 2 bases and J by 0 bases, with 6 bases between them. The CDR3: CSVEKKSTDTQYF. CDR3 sequence (DNA): TGCAGCGTTGAAAAGAAAAGCACAGATACGCAGTATTTT.

This chain uses TRBV6-5 with TRBJ1-2; tentatively, D is TRBD1 (6 bases). V lost 5 bases to trimming and J lost 2 bases, with 12 bases between them. CDR3 length equals 14 residues. Germline V lookup: CDR1 MNHEY, CDR2 SVGAGI. DNA for the CDR3: TGTGCCAGCAGTCGCCACAGGGAGAACTATGGCTACACCTTC. Protein product: CASSRHRENYGYTF.

The chain couples TRBV27 to TRBJ2-1; D is unresolved. The V end was cut by 8 bases, the J end by 0 bases, with 5 bases between. Germline assignment: CDR1 MNHEY and CDR2 SMNVEV (reference sequence). The CDR3 totals 12 residues. CDR3 amino acids: CASEGSYNEQFF. CDR3 in DNA: TGTGCCAGCGAAGGCTCCTACAATGAGCAGTTCTTC.

This clone was detected only once. The genes are TRBV2 and TRBJ1-5, with a possible D match to TRBD1 (6 bases). This CDR3 has 14 residues. Between the trimmed V and J ends, which lost 1 base and 6 bases, there was a span of 10 bases. The germline V gene has CDR1 SNHLY and CDR2 FYNNEI. The CDR3 DNA follows: TGTGCCAGCAGTGAAGGAACAGGGTTTCAGCCCCAGCATTTT. This gives the protein CASSEGTGFQPQHF. The full variable domain, with the rest looked up from reference TRBV2 and TRBJ1-5, is EPEVTQTPSHQVTQMGQEVILRCVPISNHLYFYWYRQILGQKVEFLVSFYNNEISEKSEIFDDQFSVERPDGSNFTLKIRSTKLEDSAMYFCASSEGTGFQPQHFGDGTRLSIL.

The chain couples TRBV5-6 to TRBJ2-5, with 7 bases that match TRBD2. The V gene's germline CDR1 is SGHDT and CDR2 YYEEEE. Losses at the gene ends were 1 base for V and 5 bases for J; bases not matched to a gene: 8. The CDR3 runs 15 residues. The CDR3 region has the DNA TGTGCCAGCAGCTTGAGCCCTACTAGCGTGGAGACCCAGTACTTC. Protein product: CASSLSPTSVETQYF.

In this sample, this clone turned up a few times. The rearrangement uses TRBV6-5 and TRBJ2-2; D is uncertain. V was cut by 7 bases and J by 7 bases, with 16 bases left in between. The CDR3 loop spans 14 amino acids. CDR1 and CDR2 from the germline V gene are MNHEY and SVGAGI. CDR3 nucleotides: TGTGCCAGCACGAAGGCAGAAAGAATCGGGGAGCTGTTTTTT. Amino acids: CASTKAERIGELFF.

This rearrangement joins TRBV6-2 or TRBV6-3 to TRBJ2-7; the match to TRBD1 covers 9 bases. Trimming cost V 6 bases and J 0 bases; bases outside gene matches: 6. The germline CDR1 and CDR2 sequences are MNHEY and SVGEGT. CDR3 length equals 15 residues. The CDR3 sequence is CASSNTGGHSYEQYF. The CDR3 DNA is TGTGCCAGCAGCAACACAGGGGGCCACTCCTACGAGCAGTACTTC.

This clone was observed a single time. For the CDR3, the DNA is TGCGCCAGCAGTGATCGGGACAGGACTGGAAACACCATATATTTT. It encodes CASSDRDRTGNTIYF. The gene calls are TRBV10-1 and TRBJ1-3; the match to TRBD1 covers 8 bases. The CDR3 extends over 15 amino acids. Germline loops: CDR1 WNHNN, CDR2 SYGVQD (reference sequence). The V gene end was trimmed by 3 bases and the J gene end by 2 bases; junction bases not matched to a gene: 3.

Comments on this clone: Additional DNA sequences in this sample encode the identical CDR3. The chain employs TRBV18 and TRBJ1-5; tentatively, D is TRBD1 (6 bases). The germline gives CDR1 KGHSH, CDR2 LQKENI. The CDR3 has 15 residues. The V gene lost 2 bases and the J gene lost 4 bases, with 12 bases spanning the gap. This chain's CDR3 is CASSPTGTPNQPQHF. The CDR3 bases are TGTGCCAGCTCACCAACCGGGACACCTAATCAGCCCCAGCATTTT. Using reference TRBV18 and TRBJ1-5 for the parts outside the CDR3, the full variable domain is NAGVMQNPRHLVRRRGQEARLRCSPMKGHSHVYWYRQLPEEGLKFMVYLQKENIIDESGMPKERFSAEFPKEGPSILRIQQVVRGDSAAYFCASSPTGTPNQPQHFGDGTRLSIL.

CDR3 DNA sequence: TGCGCCAGCAGCCACCTTGACAGGGGGGTTAGCACAGATACGCAGTATTTT. Residues: CASSHLDRGVSTDTQYF. This sequence joins TRBV5-1 and TRBJ2-3; 9 nucleotides line up with TRBD1. CDR1 is SGHRS, CDR2 YFSETQ, per germline. This CDR3 has 17 residues. V shed 4 bases and J 0 bases; nucleotides not matched to a gene: 9.

The chain has TRBV30 and TRBJ2-7; 7 bases fit TRBD2. This CDR3 is built from 13 residues. Per the germline V gene, CDR1 is GTSNPN and CDR2 is SVGIG (reference sequence). V trimming: 8 bases; J trimming: 3 bases; junction bases outside the gene matches: 10. The CDR3 DNA is TGTGCCGGAAGGGACTACCGAGACTACGAGCAGTACTTC. This translates into CAGRDYRDYEQYF. Variable domain in full (rest from reference TRBV30 and TRBJ2-7): SQTIHQWPATLVQPVGSPLSLECTVEGTSNPNLYWYRQAAGRGLQLLFYSVGIGQISSEVPQNLSASRPQDRQFILSSKKLLLSDSGFYLCAGRDYRDYEQYFGPGTRLTVT.

J is TRBJ1-2 and V is TRBV5-4, with D tentatively TRBD1 (5 bases). The CDR3 covers 14 residues. Germline V gives CDR1 SGHNT, CDR2 YYREEE (reference sequence). Trimming pared 5 bases from V and 3 bases from J, leaving 14 bases between. The CDR3 nucleotides are TGTGCCAGCAGTTGGACCGGGACGTACTATGGCTACACCTTC. It specifies CASSWTGTYYGYTF.

This chain uses TRBV11-3 with TRBJ1-2, with a tentative D call TRBD1 (6 bases). The germline V and J ends were trimmed by 0 bases and 11 bases, with 13 bases remaining between them. CDR1 SGHNT and CDR2 YENEEA come from the germline V gene. The CDR3 extends over 13 amino acids. CDR3 nucleotide sequence: TGTGCCAGCAGCTTAGAGTCGCAGGGGCCATACACCTTC. Translated, it gives CASSLESQGPYTF.

The chain has TRBV7-2 and TRBJ2-3, with 13 bases aligning to TRBD2. The ends lost 5 bases at V and 7 bases at J; junction bases unmatched: 6. CDR1 SGHTA and CDR2 FQGNSA come from the germline V gene. The CDR3 runs to 15 residues. CDR3 region: CASSPTSGRGNTQYF. Written as DNA, the CDR3 is TGTGCCAGCAGCCCTACTAGCGGGAGGGGAAATACGCAGTATTTT.

The chain has TRBV7-7 and TRBJ2-3, with 10 bases matching TRBD2. After removal of 2 bases from V and 3 bases from J, the junction contained 2 bases not matched to a gene. The CDR3 runs 15 residues. Germline values: CDR1 SSHAT, CDR2 FNYEAQ (reference sequence). The CDR3 sequence is CASSLSAGGTDTQYF. The CDR3 DNA reads as TGTGCCAGCAGCTTATCAGCGGGGGGGACAGATACGCAGTATTTT.

This chain joins TRBV7-6 and TRBJ2-2; the match to TRBD2 covers 7 bases. J lost 3 bases, V lost 1 base, and 5 bases had no gene match. CDR3 length: 16 residues. Germline V lookup: CDR1 SGHVS, CDR2 FNYEAQ. The CDR3 nucleotides are TGTGCCAGCAGCTTAGGGTCGGGAGGTTACACCGGGGAGCTGTTTTTT. As protein: CASSLGSGGYTGELFF.

The chain employs TRBV7-9 and TRBJ2-1; no definite D call. Germline V gene data show CDR1 as SEHNR and CDR2 as FQNEAQ (reference sequence). The CDR3 is 11 amino acids. V lost 5 bases to trimming and J lost 6 bases, with 5 bases between them. The CDR3 region is CASSRINEQFF. The CDR3 coding sequence is TGTGCCAGCAGCCGTATCAATGAGCAGTTCTTC.

This chain joins TRBV19 and TRBJ2-1, with 7 bases lining up with TRBD2. The CDR3 extends over 15 amino acids. Germline V CDR1 and CDR2: LNHDA, SQIVND (reference sequence). V dropped 5 bases and J dropped 3; count of bases not matched to a gene: 7. CDR3 bases: TGTGCCAGTAGTTCCCCTAGCGGCGGCTACAATGAGCAGTTCTTC. Its protein is CASSSPSGGYNEQFF.

The rearrangement joins TRBV6-2 or TRBV6-3 to TRBJ2-7, with D perhaps matching TRBD2 (5 bases). Germline V gives CDR1 MNHEY, CDR2 SVGEGT. CDR3 size: 14 residues. V was clipped by 5 bases and J by 3 bases, with 14 bases between them. In nucleotides, the CDR3 is TGTGCCAGCAGTGGAGGTGGAGACTACTACGAGCAGTACTTC. Translated, it gives CASSGGGDYYEQYF.